The 21 T cell receptor beta chains below come from one sample, sequenced in a study of CD8+ T cells in alopecia areata. In each case, RNA was isolated and then reverse transcribed into cDNA as the sequencing template. Sequencing was performed with immunoSEQ multiplex PCR; in TCRdb, only in-frame clones are kept and a portion is missing. The sample lists 150,000 to 250,000 clones, 45% to 75% occurring once. The sample's treatment: oral pan-JAK inhibitor, 5-10 mg twice daily. This specimen consisted of CD4+ T cells sorted from blood, obtained at week 4, from a patient treated with tofacitinib. The receptors derive from a human donor with alopecia areata.

This clone was seen a single time. The chain is built from TRBV29-1 and TRBJ2-7; perhaps TRBD1 as D (6 bases). The CDR3 has 12 amino acids. Germline loops: CDR1 SQVTM, CDR2 ANQGSEA. V was clipped by 4 bases and J by 3 bases, with 10 bases between them. CDR3 region: CSVGQANYEQYF. The CDR3, as DNA: TGCAGCGTTGGACAGGCGAACTACGAGCAGTACTTC.

This chain's CDR3 is CASSLFREQESTDTQYF. The CDR3 DNA follows: TGTGCCAGCAGCCTTTTCCGGGAACAGGAAAGCACAGATACGCAGTATTTT. The chain links TRBV7-9 to TRBJ2-3; D possibly uses TRBD1 or TRBD2 (5 bases each). The V gene lost 5 bases and the J gene lost 0 bases, with 18 bases spanning the gap. CDR1 is SEHNR and CDR2 is FQNEAQ in the germline V gene (reference sequence). This CDR3 comprises 17 residues.

This clone has just a few counts. The identical CDR3 is also encoded by other nucleotide sequences in the sample. The rearrangement uses TRBV7-2 and TRBJ1-5; weak D call: TRBD1 (5 bases). The CDR3 is made up of 15 amino acids. V gave up 0 bases and J gave up 9 bases, with 15 bases separating them. CDR1 SGHTA and CDR2 FQGNSA come from the germline V gene. CDR3 in amino acids: CASSLARGEGTPQHF. CDR3 bases: TGTGCCAGCAGCTTAGCAAGGGGCGAGGGGACGCCCCAGCATTTT.

This sequence joins TRBV23-1 and TRBJ2-3; D unresolved. TRBV23-1 is reported as an ORF; its role is uncertain. Trimming pared 7 bases from V and 1 base from J, leaving 9 bases between. This CDR3 spans 13 amino acids. The CDR3 sequence is CASKGTGTDTQYF. In nucleotides, the CDR3 is TGCGCCAGCAAGGGTACAGGCACAGATACGCAGTATTTT.

V is TRBV27 and J is TRBJ2-5; possible D gene TRBD1, 5 bases. Germline V CDR1 and CDR2: MNHEY, SMNVEV (reference sequence). This CDR3 is 12 amino acids long. V lost 3 bases, J lost 7 bases, and 9 bases lay in between. CDR3 sequence reads: CASSFDRVTQYF. The CDR3 nucleotides are TGTGCCAGCAGTTTCGACAGAGTGACCCAGTACTTC.

The V and J genes are TRBV30 and TRBJ2-1, with D unclear. The CDR3 sequence is 11 residues long. Germline V gene sequence: CDR1 GTSNPN, CDR2 SVGIG (reference sequence). V was pared by 2 bases and J by 10 bases, with 9 bases between. The CDR3 sequence: CAWSPTREQFF. The CDR3 DNA reads as TGTGCCTGGAGTCCTACAAGGGAGCAGTTCTTC.

The rearrangement uses TRBV4-3 and TRBJ2-3; D is unclear. The germline V and J ends were trimmed by 0 bases and 2 bases, with 9 bases remaining between them. The CDR3 length is 15 residues. Per the germline V gene, CDR1 is LGHNA and CDR2 is YSLEER. The CDR3 bases are TGCGCCAGCAGCCAAGATCGACGGAACACAGATACGCAGTATTTT. Translating gives CASSQDRRNTDTQYF.

This chain connects TRBV4-1 to TRBJ2-3, with D possibly called TRBD1 or TRBD2 (6 bases each). Germline V gives CDR1 MGHRA, CDR2 YSYEKL. V shed 1 base and J shed 1 base, with 18 bases lying between them. There are 18 residues in the CDR3. The CDR3 sequence: CASSQASQGRWGTDTQYF. CDR3 DNA: TGCGCCAGCAGCCAAGCGTCTCAGGGGAGGTGGGGCACAGATACGCAGTATTTT.

The chain carries TRBV29-1 and TRBJ2-3; a possible D gene is TRBD2 (6 bases). CDR1 and CDR2 (germline): SQVTM, ANQGSEA. With 6 bases removed from V and 4 bases from J, the gap between germline ends came to 20 bases. This CDR3 contains 15 residues. For the CDR3, the DNA is TGCAGCGTAGACGGGACTCCCCGCGGTCCAGATACGCAGTATTTT. This translates into CSVDGTPRGPDTQYF.

A word on this clone: An end of the junction does not agree with germline; a read error may underlie this. V is TRBV5-1 and J is TRBJ1-4; D not resolved. CDR3 length equals 15 residues. CDR1 SGHRS and CDR2 YFSETQ come from the germline V gene. CDR3 residues: CASSFSWGGDEKLFF. Written as DNA, the CDR3 is TGCGCCAGCAGCTTTTCATGGGGAGGAGATGAAAAGCTGTTTTTT.

This clone was recorded a few times. V is TRBV5-1 and J is TRBJ2-2; no clear D. Trimming cost V 0 bases and J 1 base, with 4 bases left between them. The CDR3 has 14 residues. From germline, CDR1 is SGHRS and CDR2 YFSETQ. As DNA, the CDR3 is TGCGCCAGCAGCTTGGGGGTGAACACCGGGGAGCTGTTTTTT. It translates to CASSLGVNTGELFF. Filled out from reference TRBV5-1 and TRBJ2-2, the complete variable domain reads KAGVTQTPRYLIKTRGQQVTLSCSPISGHRSVSWYQQTPGQGLQFLFEYFSETQRNKGNFPGRFSGRQFSNSRSEMNVSTLELGDSALYLCASSLGVNTGELFFGEGSRLTVL.

The chain recombines TRBV6-5 with TRBJ2-1, with unresolved D. This CDR3 spans 13 amino acids. CDR1 MNHEY and CDR2 SVGAGI come from the germline V gene. The V and J ends lost 2 bases and 9 bases respectively, with 11 bases between them. CDR3 nucleotides: TGTGCCAGCAGTTACACCCCTGGCAGTGAGCAGTTCTTC. Translation gives CASSYTPGSEQFF.

The V and J genes are TRBV9 and TRBJ2-7; 7 bases are a match to TRBD2. CDR3 size: 14 residues. Germline CDR1 SGDLS, CDR2 YYNGEE. Trimming at V came to 4 bases and at J to 3 bases, leaving 7 bases not matched to a gene. CDR3 sequence (DNA): TGTGCCAGCAGCTCGGGAGGAATGGGCTACGAGCAGTACTTC. As protein: CASSSGGMGYEQYF.

The chain recombines TRBV30 with TRBJ2-3; D may be TRBD1 (5 bases). Germline CDR1 and CDR2: GTSNPN and SVGIG (reference sequence). The CDR3 has 12 amino acids. V was shortened by 3 bases and J by 6 bases, with 10 bases between the two germline ends. The CDR3 loop reads CAWRENRDTQYF. The CDR3 nucleotides are TGTGCCTGGAGGGAGAACAGGGATACGCAGTATTTT.

Only a few counts were recorded for this clone. V usage is TRBV29-1 and J usage is TRBJ1-2; D unclear. V was cut by 4 bases and J by 3 bases, with 18 bases left in between. This CDR3 has 15 residues. Germline-derived CDR1 and CDR2 are SQVTM and ANQGSEA. DNA of the CDR3: TGCAGCGTTGGATCCCTTTATCAAGGTTACTATGGCTACACCTTC. This sequence encodes CSVGSLYQGYYGYTF. Full variable domain (rest looked up from reference TRBV29-1 and TRBJ1-2): SAVISQKPSRDICQRGTSLTIQCQVDSQVTMMFWYRQQPGQSLTLIATANQGSEATYESGFVIDKFPISRPNLTFSTLTVSNMSPEDSSIYLCSVGSLYQGYYGYTFGSGTRLTVV.

The chain couples TRBV7-9 to TRBJ1-6; TRBD1 matches at 9 bases. With V trimmed by 5 bases and J by 8 bases, 7 bases remained unmatched. The length of the CDR3 is 15 residues. Germline loops: CDR1 SEHNR, CDR2 FQNEAQ (reference sequence). CDR3 bases: TGTGCCAGCAGCCTCCGGGACAGGGATTATTCACCCCTCCACTTT. Translation: CASSLRDRDYSPLHF.

As to this clone: The junction and the germline gene differ at one end; a read error may be behind it. Different DNA sequences within this sample yield the same CDR3. The chain uses TRBV29-1 and TRBJ1-1, with D uncertain. In germline, CDR1 is SQVTM, CDR2 ANQGSEA. This CDR3 comprises 13 residues. CDR3 sequence reads: CSVEVAGNTEAFF. For the CDR3, the DNA is TGCAGCGTCGAAGTAGCGGGCAACACTGAAGCTTTCTTT.

The chain links TRBV29-1 to TRBJ1-4, with D uncertain. The CDR3 runs 13 residues. The germline gives CDR1 SQVTM, CDR2 ANQGSEA. Trimming took off 3 bases at V and 8 bases at J, with 13 bases between the two ends. CDR3 loop: CSVDEGSGEKLFF. The CDR3 coding sequence is TGCAGCGTTGATGAGGGCTCCGGGGAAAAACTGTTTTTT.

This clone has a handful of counts. The chain couples TRBV30 to TRBJ2-3; D is unclear. CDR3 length equals 12 residues. Germline V lookup: CDR1 GTSNPN, CDR2 SVGIG (reference sequence). The V end was cut by 5 bases, the J end by 1 base, with 7 bases between. The CDR3 DNA follows: TGTGCCTGGGGGTTCCGCACAGATACGCAGTATTTT. Translation gives CAWGFRTDTQYF.

The chain uses TRBV6-5 and TRBJ1-2, with TRBD1 as a possible D gene (5 bases). Per germline, CDR1 MNHEY and CDR2 SVGAGI. Trimming removed 8 bases from V and 2 bases from J, with 15 bases in between. This CDR3 is 14 amino acids long. CDR3 DNA sequence: TGTGCCAGCCTCGCTCCAGGGACGAACTATGGCTACACCTTC. Residues: CASLAPGTNYGYTF.

This clone was counted only a few times. This chain joins TRBV30 and TRBJ2-4, with D possibly matching TRBD2 (5 bases). Per germline, CDR1 GTSNPN and CDR2 SVGIG (reference sequence). Trimming cost V 7 bases and J 0 bases, with 10 bases left between them. The CDR3 is 13 residues long. This CDR3 reads CALEVLAKNIQYF. In DNA form, the CDR3 reads TGTGCCTTGGAGGTTCTAGCCAAAAACATTCAGTACTTC.